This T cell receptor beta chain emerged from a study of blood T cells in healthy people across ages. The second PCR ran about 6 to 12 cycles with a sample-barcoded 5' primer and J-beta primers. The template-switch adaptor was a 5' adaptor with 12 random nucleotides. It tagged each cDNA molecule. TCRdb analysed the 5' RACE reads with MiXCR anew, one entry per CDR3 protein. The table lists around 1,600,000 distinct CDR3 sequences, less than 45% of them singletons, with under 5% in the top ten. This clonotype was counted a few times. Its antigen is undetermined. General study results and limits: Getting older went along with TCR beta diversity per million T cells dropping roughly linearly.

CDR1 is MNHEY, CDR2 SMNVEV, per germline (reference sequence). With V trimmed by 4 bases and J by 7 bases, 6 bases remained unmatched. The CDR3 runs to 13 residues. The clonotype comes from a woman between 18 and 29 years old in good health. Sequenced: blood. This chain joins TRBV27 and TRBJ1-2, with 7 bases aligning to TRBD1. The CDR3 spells CASSSTGLAGYTF. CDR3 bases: TGTGCCAGCAGTTCGACAGGGTTGGCTGGCTACACCTTC.